Listed here are 22 T cell receptor beta chains from one sample, sequenced in a study of T cells in tuberculosis. The repertoire was sequenced with immunoSEQ multiplex PCR; TCRdb's copy has only in-frame clones and lacks some. Of roughly 45,000 clones listed, approximately 94% are singletons. Source material: PBMCs. These receptors came from a donor between 5 and 29 years old with latent tuberculosis or without tuberculosis infection. Some clones in this sample may be carry-over from other donors' samples.

V usage is TRBV7-8 and J usage is TRBJ2-2; D is undetermined. Between the trimmed V and J ends, which lost 5 bases and 1 base, there was a span of 17 bases. This CDR3 is 17 amino acids long. Looked up from germline, CDR1 is SGHVS and CDR2 is FQNEAQ. The CDR3 bases are TGTGCCAGCAGCCCCCACTTCTTAAATGTGAACACCGGGGAGCTGTTTTTT. It specifies CASSPHFLNVNTGELFF.

The chain recombines TRBV19 with TRBJ2-2; D uncertain. Trimming took 2 bases from V and 6 from J, leaving 7 bases between them. Germline V gene data show CDR1 as LNHDA and CDR2 as SQIVND (reference sequence). CDR3 length: 13 amino acids. CDR3 coding DNA: TGTGCCAGTAGTATACAGGCTTCCGGGGAGCTGTTTTTT. Protein product: CASSIQASGELFF. The variable domain in full, completed from reference TRBV19 and TRBJ2-2, reads DGGITQSPKYLFRKEGQNVTLSCEQNLNHDAMYWYRQDPGQGLRLIYYSQIVNDFQKGDIAEGYSVSREKKESFPLTVTSAQKNPTAFYLCASSIQASGELFFGEGSRLTVL.

J is TRBJ2-3 and V is TRBV5-1, with 7 bases lining up with TRBD2. Germline lookup yields CDR1 SGHRS and CDR2 YFSETQ. The CDR3 sequence is 16 residues long. V lost 4 bases, J lost 2 bases, and 10 bases stayed unmatched. The chain's CDR3 is CASSLTGGAHTDTQYF. The CDR3 coding sequence is TGCGCCAGCAGCCTCACGGGAGGCGCCCACACAGATACGCAGTATTTT. The whole variable domain, filled in from reference TRBV5-1 and TRBJ2-3, reads KAGVTQTPRYLIKTRGQQVTLSCSPISGHRSVSWYQQTPGQGLQFLFEYFSETQRNKGNFPGRFSGRQFSNSRSEMNVSTLELGDSALYLCASSLTGGAHTDTQYFGPGTRLTVL.

The genes are TRBV27 and TRBJ1-2; D is undetermined. The CDR3 spans 14 residues. Germline V gene data show CDR1 as MNHEY and CDR2 as SMNVEV (reference sequence). Trimming took 2 bases from V and 3 from J, leaving 10 bases between them. The CDR3 DNA reads as TGTGCCAGCAGTTTACAGGCCACGGACTATGGCTACACCTTC. It translates to CASSLQATDYGYTF.

J is TRBJ2-7 and V is TRBV2; 7 bases align to TRBD1. Trimming at V came to 10 bases and at J to 3 bases, leaving 12 bases not matched to a gene. The CDR3 has 14 residues. Germline V gene data show CDR1 as SNHLY and CDR2 as FYNNEI. CDR3 region: CATSRQGKSYEQYF. In DNA form, the CDR3 reads TGTGCCACCTCTCGACAGGGTAAAAGCTACGAGCAGTACTTC. The full variable domain, rest sourced from reference TRBV2 and TRBJ2-7, is EPEVTQTPSHQVTQMGQEVILRCVPISNHLYFYWYRQILGQKVEFLVSFYNNEISEKSEIFDDQFSVERPDGSNFTLKIRSTKLEDSAMYFCATSRQGKSYEQYFGPGTRLTVT.

This chain joins TRBV7-2 and TRBJ2-1; 15 positions agree with TRBD2. V trimming: 1 base; J trimming: 9 bases; junction bases outside the gene matches: 4. The CDR3 extends over 16 amino acids. Germline-derived CDR1 and CDR2 are SGHTA and FQGNSA. The CDR3 region has the DNA TGTGCCAGCAGCTTAGAAGGGACTAGCGGGAGGTTTGAGCAGTTCTTC. The encoded protein is CASSLEGTSGRFEQFF.

The rearrangement uses TRBV27 and TRBJ2-7, with a possible D match to TRBD1 (5 bases). The germline CDR1 and CDR2 sequences are MNHEY and SMNVEV (reference sequence). This CDR3 has 13 amino acids. V shed 4 bases and J shed 2 bases, with 9 bases lying between them. In DNA, the CDR3 is TGTGCCAGCAGTTCAACAGGAACCTACGAGCAGTACTTC. Its protein is CASSSTGTYEQYF.

The chain has TRBV27 and TRBJ2-1; 8 bases map to TRBD2. The CDR3 has 16 amino acids. Unmatched junction bases numbered 9, after V lost 1 base and J lost 7 bases. Per the germline V gene, CDR1 is MNHEY and CDR2 is SMNVEV (reference sequence). CDR3 protein: CASSLLPSGSVNEQFF. The CDR3 DNA sequence: TGTGCCAGCAGTTTATTGCCCAGCGGGAGCGTAAATGAGCAGTTCTTC.

V is TRBV28 and J is TRBJ1-4; perhaps TRBD1 as D (6 bases). This CDR3 region has 15 residues. Germline lookup yields CDR1 MDHEN and CDR2 SYDVKM. Deletions cut 3 bases from V and 6 bases from J, with 14 bases between. The CDR3 region is CASSFAWGRDEKLFF. CDR3 nucleotides: TGTGCCAGCAGTTTTGCGTGGGGGCGCGATGAAAAACTGTTTTTT.

The chain recombines TRBV6-1 with TRBJ2-2; D gene unclear. CDR3 length: 12 amino acids. Per germline, CDR1 MNHNS and CDR2 SASEGT. V lost 8 bases and J 6 bases, leaving 10 bases between the germline ends. This CDR3 is CASRSFSGELFF. CDR3 in DNA: TGTGCCAGCCGGTCCTTTTCCGGGGAGCTGTTTTTT.

The J gene is TRBJ2-2, the V gene TRBV7-7, with TRBD1 matching 9 bases. Germline assignment: CDR1 SSHAT and CDR2 FNYEAQ (reference sequence). The V and J ends lost 1 base and 7 bases, in that order; junction bases with no gene match: 7. CDR3 length: 16 residues. This CDR3 reads CASSLVDRGLGGELFF. As DNA, the CDR3 is TGTGCCAGCAGCTTAGTGGACAGGGGATTGGGCGGGGAGCTGTTTTTT.

This rearrangement joins TRBV5-1 to TRBJ2-5, with 10 bases fitting TRBD1. Germline CDR1 SGHRS, CDR2 YFSETQ. The V gene end was trimmed by 7 bases and the J gene end by 5 bases; junction bases not matched to a gene: 8. There are 14 residues in the CDR3. The CDR3 nucleotides read TGCGCCAGCCGACAGGGGGCCTTCCAGGAGACCCAGTACTTC. Its translation: CASRQGAFQETQYF.

In its sample, this clone was seen once. The J gene is TRBJ2-2, the V gene TRBV7-7, with 8 bases identical to TRBD2. The CDR3 extends over 15 amino acids. The V and J ends lost 2 bases and 6 bases, in that order; junction bases with no gene match: 5. The germline V gene has CDR1 SSHAT and CDR2 FNYEAQ (reference sequence). The CDR3 region has the DNA TGTGCCAGCAGCTTAACTACTAGCGGCGCCGGGGAGCTGTTTTTT. This codes for CASSLTTSGAGELFF.

This clone is a singleton in its sample. The chain is built from TRBV27 and TRBJ1-1; possible D gene TRBD1, 5 bases. This CDR3 has 15 residues. Trimming left V 2 bases short and J 0 bases short, with 10 bases between. In germline, CDR1 is MNHEY, CDR2 SMNVEV (reference sequence). This chain's CDR3 is CASSLGGGMNTEAFF. CDR3 nucleotides: TGTGCCAGCAGTTTAGGTGGGGGGATGAACACTGAAGCTTTCTTT.

This rearrangement joins TRBV19 to TRBJ1-3; D is unclear. V lost 6 bases and J 5 bases, leaving 11 bases between the germline ends. There are 13 residues in the CDR3. CDR1 and CDR2 (germline): LNHDA, SQIVND (reference sequence). The chain's CDR3 is CASSPPERNTIYF. The CDR3 DNA follows: TGTGCCAGTAGCCCCCCGGAGAGAAACACCATATATTTT.

The rearrangement joins TRBV9 to TRBJ1-3; the D gene is possibly TRBD1 (5 bases). V was cut by 3 bases and J by 5 bases, with 9 bases left in between. CDR3 length: 13 residues. Looked up from germline, CDR1 is SGDLS and CDR2 is YYNGEE. The CDR3, as DNA: TGTGCCAGCAGCGCGGACATTAGAAACACCATATATTTT. Translated: CASSADIRNTIYF. Supplemented by reference TRBV9 and TRBJ1-3, the full variable domain reads DSGVTQTPKHLITATGQRVTLRCSPRSGDLSVYWYQQSLDQGLQFLIQYYNGEERAKGNILERFSAQQFPDLHSELNLSSLELGDSALYFCASSADIRNTIYFGEGSWLTVV.

This chain links TRBV18 with TRBJ2-7, with TRBD1 as a possible D gene (6 bases). The length of the CDR3 is 14 residues. V lost 6 bases and J lost 3, with 15 bases in between. Germline CDR1 reads KGHSH; CDR2 reads LQKENI. For the CDR3, the DNA is TGTGCCAGCTCCCCCGAACCGGACAGCTACGAGCAGTACTTC. As protein: CASSPEPDSYEQYF.

The CDR3 sequence: CASSPDRVGGYTF. The CDR3 DNA follows: TGTGCCAGCAGCCCGGACAGGGTAGGCGGCTACACCTTC. The chain joins TRBV5-4 to TRBJ1-2; 8 bases match TRBD1. This CDR3 has 13 amino acids. Germline trimming cut 4 bases from V and 8 bases from J; bases unmatched to any gene: 7. Germline V gene sequence: CDR1 SGHNT, CDR2 YYREEE (reference sequence).

V is TRBV28 and J is TRBJ1-2, with D possibly being TRBD1 (5 bases). The CDR3 is 13 residues long. Per germline, CDR1 MDHEN and CDR2 SYDVKM. The V gene lost 4 bases and the J gene lost 6 bases, with 12 bases spanning the gap. CDR3 region: CASSYQGRDGYTF. CDR3 nucleotide sequence: TGTGCCAGCAGTTACCAGGGTAGGGATGGCTACACCTTC.

The rearrangement links TRBV4-1 to TRBJ1-1; 7 nucleotides align to TRBD1. The germline gives CDR1 MGHRA, CDR2 YSYEKL. With V trimmed by 4 bases and J by 5 bases, 7 bases remained unmatched. CDR3 length: 14 amino acids. The CDR3 DNA is TGCGCCAGCAGCCGCACAGGGGTGGAGACTGAAGCTTTCTTT. Amino acids: CASSRTGVETEAFF.

This chain joins TRBV4-1 and TRBJ1-1; the match to TRBD1 covers 8 bases. CDR1 MGHRA and CDR2 YSYEKL come from the germline V gene. V dropped 1 base and J dropped 0; count of bases not matched to a gene: 10. This CDR3 region has 18 residues. The DNA of the CDR3 is TGCGCCAGCAGCCAAGGCTGGACAGGGTCGGCCATGAACACTGAAGCTTTCTTT. Residues: CASSQGWTGSAMNTEAFF.

The genes are TRBV6-5 and TRBJ2-7, with 8 bases lining up with TRBD2. V dropped 5 bases and J dropped 0; count of bases not matched to a gene: 6. CDR3 size: 15 residues. CDR1 and CDR2 from the germline V gene are MNHEY and SVGAGI. The chain's CDR3 is CASSLTSGSSYEQYF. CDR3 sequence (DNA): TGTGCCAGCAGTCTTACTAGCGGTAGCTCCTACGAGCAGTACTTC.